This is a list of T cell receptor beta chains from one sample in a study of OX40 agonist ivuxolimab in advanced cancers. Sequencing used immunoSEQ multiplex PCR; TCRdb keeps in-frame clones, though not all of them. This table has 70,000 or so clones, roughly nine tenths appearing once. The starting material was CD4+ or CD8+ T cells sorted from blood, obtained in a trial of the OX40 agonist ivuxolimab. The receptor set was obtained from an adult with an advanced solid tumor such as melanoma, head and neck, liver or kidney cancer. Each CDR3 is given with its conserved first and last residue. Each record gives: D gene, J gene, V gene, clone size, CDR3 protein, CDR3 DNA. D genes are given only for firm matches. Clone size is given for some rows only: seen once, a few or many times, or a class if the clone is expanded.

d_call: .; j_call: TRBJ1-2; v_call: TRBV6-9; clone_size: once; cdr3_aa: CASSYSTDYGYTF; cdr3_nt: TGTGCCAGCAGTTACTCGACGGACTATGGCTACACCTTC
d_call: .; j_call: TRBJ2-1; v_call: TRBV30; clone_size: .; cdr3_aa: CAWFSCNEQFF; cdr3_nt: TGTGCCTGGTTCTCCTGCAATGAGCAGTTCTTC
d_call: TRBD2; j_call: TRBJ2-1; v_call: TRBV14; clone_size: .; cdr3_aa: CASSQDHASGGEQFF; cdr3_nt: TGTGCCAGCAGCCAAGATCACGCTAGCGGGGGTGAGCAGTTCTTC
d_call: .; j_call: TRBJ2-7; v_call: TRBV28; clone_size: .; cdr3_aa: CASSLVLNEQYF; cdr3_nt: TGTGCCAGCAGTTTAGTGCTAAACGAGCAGTACTTC
d_call: TRBD1; j_call: TRBJ1-5; v_call: TRBV6-5; clone_size: .; cdr3_aa: CASDWTGGVNQPQHF; cdr3_nt: TGTGCCAGTGATTGGACAGGAGGGGTCAATCAGCCCCAGCATTTT
d_call: TRBD1; j_call: TRBJ2-7; v_call: TRBV30; clone_size: .; cdr3_aa: CASDRGYEQYF; cdr3_nt: TGTGCCTCGGACAGGGGCTACGAGCAGTACTTC
d_call: .; j_call: TRBJ2-3; v_call: TRBV5-1; clone_size: .; cdr3_aa: CASAPGAPGDTQYF; cdr3_nt: TGCGCCAGCGCTCCTGGGGCCCCGGGAGATACGCAGTATTTT
d_call: TRBD2; j_call: TRBJ2-5; v_call: TRBV5-1; clone_size: once; cdr3_aa: CASSLLAEVRGTQYF; cdr3_nt: TGCGCCAGCAGCCTCCTAGCGGAGGTCCGGGGGACCCAGTACTTC
d_call: .; j_call: TRBJ2-5; v_call: TRBV10-1; clone_size: .; cdr3_aa: CASRHLPFLKETQYF; cdr3_nt: TGCGCCAGCAGGCACCTCCCCTTCTTAAAAGAGACCCAGTACTTC
d_call: .; j_call: TRBJ1-5; v_call: TRBV4-1; clone_size: .; cdr3_aa: CASSRQPAPGYSNQPQHF; cdr3_nt: TGCGCCAGCAGCCGTCAACCAGCTCCGGGCTATAGCAATCAGCCCCAGCATTTT
d_call: .; j_call: TRBJ2-7; v_call: TRBV11-2; clone_size: .; cdr3_aa: CASSKGGTITEQYF; cdr3_nt: TGTGCCAGCAGCAAGGGGGGGACCATTACGGAGCAGTACTTC
d_call: TRBD1; j_call: TRBJ1-1; v_call: TRBV13; clone_size: .; cdr3_aa: CASSLLSTGGTEAFF; cdr3_nt: TGTGCCAGCAGCCTTCTCTCGACAGGGGGCACTGAAGCTTTCTTT
d_call: TRBD1; j_call: TRBJ1-5; v_call: TRBV30; clone_size: .; cdr3_aa: CAWGQESGNQPQHF; cdr3_nt: TGTGCCTGGGGACAGGAGAGTGGCAATCAGCCCCAGCATTTT
d_call: .; j_call: TRBJ2-2; v_call: TRBV9; clone_size: .; cdr3_aa: CASSRGNTGELFF; cdr3_nt: TGTGCCAGCAGCAGGGGAAACACCGGGGAGCTGTTTTTT
d_call: .; j_call: TRBJ1-4; v_call: TRBV19; clone_size: .; cdr3_aa: CASSTGQIPANEKLFF; cdr3_nt: TGTGCCAGTAGTACCGGACAGATTCCCGCTAATGAAAAACTGTTTTTT
d_call: .; j_call: TRBJ1-2; v_call: TRBV19; clone_size: .; cdr3_aa: CASSIDLNGGYTF; cdr3_nt: TGTGCCAGTAGTATAGATCTCAACGGGGGCTACACCTTC
d_call: .; j_call: TRBJ1-1; v_call: TRBV5-1; clone_size: .; cdr3_aa: CASRGSGTQNTEAFF; cdr3_nt: TGCGCCAGCAGAGGGTCCGGGACACAGAACACTGAAGCTTTCTTT
d_call: .; j_call: TRBJ1-1; v_call: TRBV5-1; clone_size: .; cdr3_aa: CASSLIQGLNTEAFF; cdr3_nt: TGCGCCAGCAGCTTGATTCAGGGCTTGAACACTGAAGCTTTCTTT
d_call: .; j_call: TRBJ2-2; v_call: TRBV28; clone_size: .; cdr3_aa: CASTVPQGHTGELFF; cdr3_nt: TGTGCCAGCACTGTACCTCAGGGTCACACCGGGGAGCTGTTTTTT
d_call: TRBD1; j_call: TRBJ1-5; v_call: TRBV30; clone_size: .; cdr3_aa: CAWRTTGGAGQPQHF; cdr3_nt: TGTGCCTGGAGGACGACAGGGGGCGCGGGTCAGCCCCAGCATTTT
d_call: TRBD1; j_call: TRBJ2-1; v_call: TRBV2; clone_size: .; cdr3_aa: CASSGQGSNEQFF; cdr3_nt: TGTGCCAGTTCGGGACAGGGGAGTAATGAGCAGTTCTTC
d_call: TRBD1; j_call: TRBJ1-1; v_call: TRBV5-4; clone_size: once; cdr3_aa: CASSVGTGGLGSGAFF; cdr3_nt: TGTGCCAGCAGCGTAGGTACAGGGGGCCTAGGGTCAGGGGCTTTCTTT
d_call: .; j_call: TRBJ1-4; v_call: TRBV21-1; clone_size: .; cdr3_aa: CASSKTYATNEKLFF; cdr3_nt: TGTGCCAGCAGCAAGACCTATGCAACTAATGAAAAACTGTTTTTT
d_call: .; j_call: TRBJ2-2; v_call: TRBV7-8; clone_size: .; cdr3_aa: CASSTARGVNGPGELFF; cdr3_nt: TGTGCCAGCAGCACAGCCCGCGGGGTAAATGGACCCGGGGAGCTGTTTTTT
d_call: TRBD2; j_call: TRBJ2-1; v_call: TRBV9; clone_size: .; cdr3_aa: CASSVVAGALNEQFF; cdr3_nt: TGTGCCAGCAGCGTAGTAGCGGGAGCCTTGAATGAGCAGTTCTTC
d_call: TRBD2; j_call: TRBJ2-1; v_call: TRBV18; clone_size: .; cdr3_aa: CASSPSTSGSYNEQFF; cdr3_nt: TGTGCCAGCTCACCTTCAACTAGCGGGAGCTACAATGAGCAGTTCTTC
d_call: TRBD2; j_call: TRBJ2-1; v_call: TRBV2; clone_size: .; cdr3_aa: CASSPQRASGRAWDEQFF; cdr3_nt: TGTGCCAGCAGTCCCCAGAGGGCTAGCGGGAGGGCCTGGGATGAGCAGTTCTTC
d_call: TRBD1; j_call: TRBJ1-2; v_call: TRBV7-9; clone_size: .; cdr3_aa: CASSLKGAGGYTF; cdr3_nt: TGTGCCAGCAGCTTAAAGGGGGCCGGAGGCTACACCTTC
d_call: .; j_call: TRBJ2-3; v_call: TRBV11-3; clone_size: .; cdr3_aa: CASSLDSASTDTQYF; cdr3_nt: TGTGCCAGCAGCTTAGACTCCGCTAGCACAGATACGCAGTATTTT
d_call: .; j_call: TRBJ1-5; v_call: TRBV27; clone_size: .; cdr3_aa: CASNRDGYSNQPQHF; cdr3_nt: TGTGCCAGCAATCGGGACGGCTATAGCAATCAGCCCCAGCATTTT
d_call: .; j_call: TRBJ2-7; v_call: TRBV7-8; clone_size: .; cdr3_aa: CASSKPGLSGYEQYF; cdr3_nt: TGTGCCAGCAGCAAACCAGGACTCTCTGGCTACGAGCAGTACTTC
d_call: .; j_call: TRBJ1-2; v_call: TRBV7-8; clone_size: few; cdr3_aa: CASSLSGTLNYGYTF; cdr3_nt: TGTGCCAGCAGCTTGTCCGGGACACTTAACTATGGCTACACCTTC
d_call: .; j_call: TRBJ1-3; v_call: TRBV5-6; clone_size: .; cdr3_aa: CASEFGFYSGNTIYF; cdr3_nt: TGTGCCAGCGAATTCGGGTTCTACTCTGGAAACACCATATATTTT
d_call: TRBD1; j_call: TRBJ2-7; v_call: TRBV11-1; clone_size: .; cdr3_aa: CASSLAGQANYEQYF; cdr3_nt: TGTGCCAGCAGCTTGGCCGGACAGGCTAACTACGAGCAGTACTTC
d_call: .; j_call: TRBJ2-7; v_call: TRBV6-5; clone_size: .; cdr3_aa: CASSLPLGTVYEQYF; cdr3_nt: TGTGCCAGCAGTTTACCTCTCGGGACTGTCTACGAGCAGTACTTC
d_call: TRBD2; j_call: TRBJ2-1; v_call: TRBV2; clone_size: .; cdr3_aa: CASSDLAGYNEQFF; cdr3_nt: TGTGCCAGCAGTGACCTAGCGGGATACAATGAGCAGTTCTTC
d_call: .; j_call: TRBJ2-2; v_call: TRBV5-1; clone_size: .; cdr3_aa: CASSLTGFTGELFF; cdr3_nt: TGCGCCAGCAGTTTAACAGGCTTCACCGGGGAGCTGTTTTTT
d_call: .; j_call: TRBJ2-3; v_call: TRBV7-2; clone_size: .; cdr3_aa: CASSFLAGRGDTQYF; cdr3_nt: TGTGCCAGCAGCTTTCTGGCAGGGCGAGGGGATACGCAGTATTTT